This TCR beta chain was sequenced for a study of T cell changes during pregnancy in multiple sclerosis (dated by TCRdb to the late 2010s). Describing the broader study: The study looked at changes in the T cell repertoire across pregnancy in women with multiple sclerosis.

Library preparation was by the immunoSEQ multiplex PCR assay. Imported from immuneACCESS, the table was reduced by TCRdb to in-frame sequences with V and J called. These copies leave out some clones; in studies compared against another copy, an unresolved V gene accounts for under half, and the cause of the remainder is not known. This sample is represented by 30,000 to 50,000 clones; 91% of them were singletons. The ten most abundant clones make up less than 0.5% of the sample. The CDR3, cysteine through phenylalanine, is 14 amino acids long. Here the CDR3 DNA is all that survives: 42 bases in frame from base 1. The junction shows trimming of 3 bases on V and 0 bases on J, plus 6 bases between the germline ends. As encoded in the germline V gene, CDR1 is MDHEN while CDR2 is SYDVKM. As concerns this clone: No cognate antigen has been identified for it. No base qualities exist here, and no much larger clone lies one base off it.

This sample comprised CD4+ T cells from peripheral blood mononuclear cells, obtained in the third trimester of pregnancy. This chain is built from TRBV28 and TRBJ1-3; the best D guess is TRBD1, with 5 bases matching. This TCR was sampled from a female donor in good health, enrolled as a control in a pregnancy study. The CDR3 reads CASSLGGSGNTIYF. The DNA is TGTGCCAGCAGTTTGGGGGGCTCTGGAAACACCATATATTTT. Joined to the reference TRBV28 and TRBJ1-3 proteins, this CDR3 gives the full variable domain: DVKVTQSSRYLVKRTGEKVFLECVQDMDHENMFWYRQDPGLGLRLIYFSYDVKMKEKGDIPEGYSVSREKKERFSLILESASTNQTSMYLCASSLGGSGNTIYFGEGSWLTVV.